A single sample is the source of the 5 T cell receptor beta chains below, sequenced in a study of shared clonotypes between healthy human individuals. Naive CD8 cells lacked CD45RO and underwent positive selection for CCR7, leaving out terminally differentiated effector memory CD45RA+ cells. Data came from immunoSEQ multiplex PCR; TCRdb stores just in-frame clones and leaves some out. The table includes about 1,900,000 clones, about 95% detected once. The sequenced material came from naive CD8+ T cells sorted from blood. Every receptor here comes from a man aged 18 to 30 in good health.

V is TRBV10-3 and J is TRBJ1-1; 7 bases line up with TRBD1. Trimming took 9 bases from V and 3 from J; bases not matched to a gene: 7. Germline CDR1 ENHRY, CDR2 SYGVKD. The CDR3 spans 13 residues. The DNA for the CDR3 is TGTGCCATGGGGACAGAGGGGGACACTGAAGCTTTCTTT. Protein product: CAMGTEGDTEAFF.

The CDR3 region has the DNA TGTGCCAGCAGCTCGGGACTAGCGGGAGTGAAGTTGTGGTACGAGCAGTACTTC. This gives the protein CASSSGLAGVKLWYEQYF. This chain uses TRBV7-8 with TRBJ2-7, with TRBD2 matching 14 bases. CDR1 and CDR2 from the germline V gene are SGHVS and FQNEAQ. Germline trimming cut 4 bases from V and 4 bases from J; bases unmatched to any gene: 12. This CDR3 has 18 residues. The variable domain in full, with the rest retrieved from reference TRBV7-8 and TRBJ2-7, is GAGVSQSPRYKVAKRGQDVALRCDPISGHVSLFWYQQALGQGPEFLTYFQNEAQLDKSGLPSDRFFAERPEGSVSTLKIQRTQQEDSAVYLCASSSGLAGVKLWYEQYFGPGTRLTVT.

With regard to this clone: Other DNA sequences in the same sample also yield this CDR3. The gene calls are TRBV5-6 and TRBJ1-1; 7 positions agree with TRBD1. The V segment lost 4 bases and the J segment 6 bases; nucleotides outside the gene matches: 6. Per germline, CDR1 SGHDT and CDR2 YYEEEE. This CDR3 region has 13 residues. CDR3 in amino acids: CASSLGGGPEAFF. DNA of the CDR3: TGTGCCAGCAGCCTAGGGGGCGGACCTGAAGCTTTCTTT.

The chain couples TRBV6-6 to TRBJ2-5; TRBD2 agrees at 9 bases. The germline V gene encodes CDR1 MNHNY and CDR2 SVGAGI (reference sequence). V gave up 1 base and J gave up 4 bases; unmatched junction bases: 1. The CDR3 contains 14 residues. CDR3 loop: CASSYLAGVETQYF. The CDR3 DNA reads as TGTGCCAGCAGTTACTTAGCGGGAGTAGAGACCCAGTACTTC.

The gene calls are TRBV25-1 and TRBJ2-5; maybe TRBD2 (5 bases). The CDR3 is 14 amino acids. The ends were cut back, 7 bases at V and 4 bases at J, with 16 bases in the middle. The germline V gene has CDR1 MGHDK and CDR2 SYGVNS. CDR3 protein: CASMLKEAGETQYF. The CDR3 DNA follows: TGTGCCAGCATGCTTAAGGAGGCGGGAGAGACCCAGTACTTC.